The following is a T cell receptor beta chain sequence with its context. The sample holds a few counts of this clonotype. Its antigen is unknown. Base qualities are not provided; no much larger clone lies one nucleotide away. This sample's time point label indicates: persistent/refractory GD, antithyroid drugs over 5 years with positive TRAb. RNA was extracted from PBMCs in TRIzol for both TCR sequencing and RNA sequencing. The diagnosis of Graves' disease followed American Thyroid Association guidelines. Patients were recruited from an endocrinology department in Xi'an, China. Each patient gave 8.5 to 9.5 milliliters of peripheral blood, collected in an EDTA anticoagulant tube. Ficoll Paque Plus density gradient separation was used to isolate PBMCs, and no further T cell sorting was performed. An Agilent 2100 Bioanalyzer and agarose gel were used to check RNA quality, while a NanoDrop 2000 measured RNA concentration.

The CDR3 sequence holds 14 residues, the cysteine and phenylalanine included. Just CDR3 DNA is preserved here, 42 bases in frame from base 1. V is pared back by 0 bases and J by 6 bases, with 9 bases lying between the germline termini. The germline V gene supplies CDR1 WSHSY and CDR2 SAAADI. Library method: multiplex PCR. Instrument on record: Illumina HiSeq 4000. TCR beta libraries were built with iRepertoire HTBI primers and Arm-PCR amplification of CDR3 regions. PCR products were gel purified before sequencing. In the source study's methods: Gene usage analysis of CDR3 amino acid clonotypes relied on the approximately 60 TRBV and about 15 TRBJ segments identified across samples. COPE and FqMerger were used to merge the filtered high-quality paired reads into contigs. BLAST was used to align contigs to IMGT TRBV, TRBD and TRBJ reference genes, and CDR3 was defined according to IMGT. Any clonotype with a frequency above 0.1% was classified as a highly expanded clone. Repertoire diversity was measured by Shannon entropy, and V-J evenness by the Gini coefficient. A clonotype was considered public if more than one individual shared it. TCRdb reworked the public reads: Q25 trimming with fastp, MiXCR clone assembly, productive beta chains retained. CDR3 protein sequences are deduplicated, and each keeps its most common genes and DNA. What appears here as the V and J calls and clone size reflects TCRdb's work, not the paper's. The sample table lists 400,000 to 500,000 distinct CDR3 sequences, 20% to 25% of them with a count of one. 7.1% of the sample belongs to the ten largest clones.

The record originates from a study of regulatory T cells in long-lasting Graves disease (dated by TCRdb to the early 2020s). Background for the entire study: Persistent Graves' disease was defined as persistently positive TSH receptor autoantibodies together with antithyroid drug treatment for over 5 years. Patients with persistent Graves' disease were compared with patients with newly diagnosed Graves' disease using TCR sequencing and RNA sequencing of peripheral blood. The study took place in China and was registered as a clinical trial. A total of 33 samples underwent TCR sequencing: approximately 13 from persistent and around 20 from newly diagnosed Graves' disease patients. In the clinical cohort, patients with persistent Graves' disease had used antithyroid drugs for an average of about 10.3 years.

Points the paper makes about the study in general: The study examined only peripheral blood because the primary lesion, thyroid tissue, could not be accessed. The authors noted that the small sample size was a limitation that may lower accuracy. Compared with newly diagnosed patients, persistent Graves' disease patients had lower TCR Shannon entropy and fewer highly expanded clones, which suggests clonal expansion. Patients with persistent disease shared more public clonotypes (around 2,500) than newly diagnosed patients did (approximately 1,000). Preferential use of TRBV28, TRBJ1-2 and TRBJ2-5 was observed in persistent disease, whereas TRBV20-1 and TRBJ2-1 were favored in newly diagnosed disease. Only the TCR beta chain was sequenced and analyzed.

The V and J segments used are TRBV10-2 and TRBJ1-5; D gene: possibly TRBD1, on 5 matching bases. The receptor was derived from a female donor with Graves disease. Source: peripheral blood mononuclear cells (PBMCs), taken when the disease was refractory, from a patient treated with antithyroid drugs. CDR3 loop: CASSESGESQPQHF. The bases are TGCGCCAGCAGTGAGTCAGGGGAGTCTCAGCCCCAGCATTTT.